This TCR beta chain is from a study of OX40 agonist ivuxolimab in advanced cancers. Study as a whole: Three patients, one with hepatocellular carcinoma and two with cutaneous melanoma, responded partially. Study conclusions and caveats: Averaging showed that CD8+ T cells had more expanded clones than CD4+ did. The investigators did not determine what antigen specificity the expanded peripheral T cells had. Both CD4+ and CD8+ T cell populations in blood had undergone clonal expansion by week 6 at 0.1 to 3.0 mg/kg.

Trimming took 5 bases from V and 8 from J; bases not matched to a gene: 5. CDR3 length: 13 amino acids. Germline V gives CDR1 MNHEY, CDR2 SVGAGI. As regards this clone: Its specificity is not known.

The data were produced by immunoSEQ multiplex PCR, yet TCRdb's version contains in-frame clones alone and is incomplete. Of around 35,000 clones in the sample, 65% to 90% were seen once. The specimen was CD4+ or CD8+ T cells sorted from blood, collected in a trial of the OX40 agonist ivuxolimab. The receptor's source is an adult with an advanced solid tumor such as melanoma, head and neck, liver or kidney cancer. The chain has TRBV6-5 and TRBJ1-2, with 10 nucleotides matching TRBD1. CDR3 DNA sequence: TGTGCCAGCAGTGCCGGGACAGGGGAAGGCTACACCTTC. It translates to CASSAGTGEGYTF.